Below are 25 T cell receptor beta chains sequenced from a single sample in a study of siplizumab effects on memory and regulatory T cells. Generated by immunoSEQ multiplex PCR, the TCRdb table keeps only in-frame clones and is missing some. In the table there are roughly 110,000 clones, approximately 92% of which are singletons. Sequencing was done on a sample of non-Treg CD4+ T cells sorted from blood. These receptors all stem from a human donor in good health.

The genes are TRBV28 and TRBJ1-6; D not resolved. The germline V gene has CDR1 MDHEN and CDR2 SYDVKM. Trimming took 3 bases from V and 3 from J, leaving 9 bases between them. The CDR3 consists of 15 residues. The CDR3 here is CASSFSAGYNSPLHF. CDR3 bases: TGTGCCAGCAGTTTTTCTGCGGGCTATAATTCACCCCTCCACTTT.

The chain couples TRBV7-2 to TRBJ2-7, with D unresolved. Trimming left V 0 bases short and J 8 bases short, with 5 bases between. The CDR3 is made up of 11 amino acids. Germline V gene lookup returns CDR1 SGHTA and CDR2 FQGNSA. The CDR3 spells CASSLAIKQYF. CDR3 nucleotide sequence: TGTGCCAGCAGCTTAGCAATCAAGCAGTACTTC.

CDR3 in DNA: TGTGCCAGCAGCTTACCGGGCAGGGGAACTGAAGCTTTCTTT. The encoded protein is CASSLPGRGTEAFF. The chain carries TRBV5-4 and TRBJ1-1; possible D gene TRBD1, 6 bases. The V end lost 2 bases, the J end lost 5 bases, and 13 bases lay between the germline ends. Germline CDR1 and CDR2: SGHNT and YYREEE (reference sequence). CDR3 length: 14 residues.

CDR3 sequence reads: CASSYLQGVTEAFF. Written as DNA, the CDR3 is TGTGCCAGCAGTTACCTACAGGGAGTCACTGAAGCTTTCTTT. The chain is built from TRBV6-5 and TRBJ1-1, with D perhaps matching TRBD1 (6 bases). V was shortened by 2 bases and J by 4 bases, with 11 bases between the two germline ends. Per the germline V gene, CDR1 is MNHEY and CDR2 is SVGAGI. This CDR3 has 14 amino acids.

V usage is TRBV9 and J usage is TRBJ1-5, with D perhaps matching TRBD1 (6 bases). Germline V gene lookup returns CDR1 SGDLS and CDR2 YYNGEE. The CDR3 has 15 residues. The V gene lost 0 bases and the J gene lost 5 bases, with 12 bases spanning the gap. Here the CDR3 reads CASSVGRGPDQPQHF. The DNA of the CDR3 is TGTGCCAGCAGCGTAGGTCGGGGGCCGGATCAGCCCCAGCATTTT.

The chain combines TRBV9 with TRBJ1-5, with a weak D call TRBD1 (5 bases). V was clipped by 4 bases and J by 3 bases, with 14 bases between them. CDR3 length: 15 amino acids. Germline CDR1 reads SGDLS; CDR2 reads YYNGEE. The CDR3 protein is CASSWGGDVNQPQHF. CDR3 coding DNA: TGTGCCAGCAGCTGGGGTGGGGACGTCAATCAGCCCCAGCATTTT. The complete variable domain, with remaining parts taken from reference TRBV9 and TRBJ1-5, reads DSGVTQTPKHLITATGQRVTLRCSPRSGDLSVYWYQQSLDQGLQFLIQYYNGEERAKGNILERFSAQQFPDLHSELNLSSLELGDSALYFCASSWGGDVNQPQHFGDGTRLSIL.

The chain joins TRBV2 to TRBJ1-1, with no clear D. Between the trimmed V and J ends, which lost 1 base and 14 bases, there was a span of 11 bases. CDR1 is SNHLY, CDR2 FYNNEI, per germline. This CDR3 comprises 11 residues. The CDR3: CASSEGVWSFF. The CDR3 region has the DNA TGTGCCAGCAGTGAAGGTGTTTGGTCCTTCTTT.

This clone has only one observation. The chain employs TRBV25-1 and TRBJ2-1, with D uncertain. Germline lookup yields CDR1 MGHDK and CDR2 SYGVNS. Trimming pared 7 bases from V and 6 bases from J, leaving 16 bases between. This CDR3 comprises 14 residues. The CDR3 DNA reads TGTGCCAGCACGGACCCCCTTATACGCAATGAGCAGTTCTTC. The encoded protein is CASTDPLIRNEQFF.

Remarks on this clone: Distinct nucleotide sequences in the sample also encode this CDR3. The J gene is TRBJ1-5, the V gene TRBV6-5; D is unclear. The V end lost 0 bases, the J end lost 3 bases, and 6 bases lay between the germline ends. Germline CDR1 is MNHEY and CDR2 is SVGAGI. The CDR3 sequence is 14 residues long. CDR3 sequence reads: CASSYSRDNQPQHF. In DNA, the CDR3 is TGTGCCAGCAGTTACTCGAGGGACAATCAGCCCCAGCATTTT.

This clone was seen a handful of times. V is TRBV28 and J is TRBJ2-7; D is possibly TRBD1 (8 bases). The length of the CDR3 is 15 residues. Trimming shortened V by 7 bases and J by 3 bases, and 19 bases separated the two germline ends. CDR1 and CDR2 from the germline V gene are MDHEN and SYDVKM. The CDR3 loop reads CASNSPTGGGYEQYF. The CDR3 DNA follows: TGTGCCAGCAACAGTCCCACAGGGGGGGGCTACGAGCAGTACTTC.

The chain combines TRBV19 with TRBJ2-7; 7 nucleotides line up with TRBD2. This CDR3 is 15 amino acids long. Germline lookup yields CDR1 LNHDA and CDR2 SQIVND (reference sequence). The V gene end was trimmed by 5 bases and the J gene end by 5 bases; junction bases not matched to a gene: 12. CDR3 DNA: TGTGCCAGTAGTCCATCGGGACTACCTTCCCACGAGCAGTACTTC. Its protein product is CASSPSGLPSHEQYF.

The sample holds one count of this clone. The chain has TRBV10-2 and TRBJ1-4; 7 bases fit TRBD1. Germline V lookup: CDR1 WSHSY, CDR2 SAAADI. Trimming at V came to 6 bases and at J to 7 bases, leaving 5 bases not matched to a gene. CDR3 length equals 13 residues. The CDR3 region is CASRGGEGEKLFF. CDR3 bases: TGCGCCAGCAGAGGGGGCGAGGGTGAAAAACTGTTTTTT.

This clone was observed a single time. The V call is TRBV5-4, the J call TRBJ1-3; maybe TRBD1 (6 bases). The CDR3 contains 15 residues. Germline-derived CDR1 and CDR2 are SGHNT and YYREEE (reference sequence). V was shortened by 4 bases and J by 0 bases, with 11 bases between the two germline ends. CDR3 sequence reads: CASSTQGPSGNTIYF. For the CDR3, the DNA is TGTGCCAGCAGCACACAGGGCCCCTCTGGAAACACCATATATTTT.

The sample holds one count of this clone. The V call is TRBV18, the J call TRBJ1-4, with D maybe TRBD1 (6 bases). CDR1 and CDR2 from the germline V gene are KGHSH and LQKENI. Trimming left V 0 bases short and J 7 bases short, with 9 bases between. The CDR3 is 14 amino acids. The CDR3 region has the DNA TGTGCCAGCTCACCACCCCGACAGGTTGAAAAACTGTTTTTT. This encodes CASSPPRQVEKLFF.

The gene calls are TRBV5-1 and TRBJ1-6, with a possible D match to TRBD1 (6 bases). V gave up 0 bases and J gave up 5 bases, with 6 bases separating them. This CDR3 has 14 amino acids. Germline V gives CDR1 SGHRS, CDR2 YFSETQ. The CDR3 loop reads CASSLGTDNSPLHF. The CDR3 nucleotides read TGCGCCAGCAGCTTGGGGACAGATAATTCACCCCTCCACTTT.

The chain has TRBV2 and TRBJ1-2; D unclear. V lost 5 bases and J lost 8, with 18 bases in between. The germline V gene encodes CDR1 SNHLY and CDR2 FYNNEI. There are 14 residues in the CDR3. CDR3 amino acids: CASSTRGEAGGYTF. The CDR3 nucleotides are TGTGCCAGCAGTACCCGGGGAGAGGCGGGCGGCTACACCTTC.

V gene TRBV5-1 combines with J gene TRBJ1-3; D is uncertain. CDR1 SGHRS and CDR2 YFSETQ come from the germline V gene. This CDR3 contains 13 residues. V was clipped by 2 bases and J by 3 bases, with 6 bases between them. CDR3 amino acids: CASSLDGGNTIYF. The CDR3 DNA follows: TGCGCCAGCAGCTTAGACGGTGGAAACACCATATATTTT.

This chain uses TRBV27 with TRBJ2-7; 8 nucleotides match TRBD1. Germline values: CDR1 MNHEY, CDR2 SMNVEV (reference sequence). Trimming removed 2 bases from V and 2 bases from J; junction bases left unmatched: 5. There are 15 residues in the CDR3. The DNA for the CDR3 is TGTGCCAGCAGTTTAGTTTCAGGGGGCCCCTACGAGCAGTACTTC. Amino acid sequence: CASSLVSGGPYEQYF.

This chain uses TRBV12-5 with TRBJ1-1, with TRBD1 matching over 10 bases. CDR1 LGHNT and CDR2 FRNRAP come from the germline V gene. V was pared by 5 bases and J by 0 bases, with 3 bases of the junction left unmatched. This CDR3 comprises 15 residues. The CDR3 loop is CASGPGTGVNTEAFF. DNA of the CDR3: TGTGCTAGTGGTCCAGGGACAGGGGTGAACACTGAAGCTTTCTTT.

This sequence joins TRBV29-1 and TRBJ1-1; 8 nucleotides line up with TRBD1. V shed 4 bases and J 0 bases; nucleotides not matched to a gene: 7. CDR3 length: 15 residues. Germline lookup yields CDR1 SQVTM and CDR2 ANQGSEA. CDR3: CSVGGQGAMNTEAFF. The CDR3, as DNA: TGCAGCGTTGGGGGGCAGGGGGCCATGAACACTGAAGCTTTCTTT. The full variable domain, rest sourced from reference TRBV29-1 and TRBJ1-1, is SAVISQKPSRDICQRGTSLTIQCQVDSQVTMMFWYRQQPGQSLTLIATANQGSEATYESGFVIDKFPISRPNLTFSTLTVSNMSPEDSSIYLCSVGGQGAMNTEAFFGQGTRLTVV.

The chain has TRBV11-1 and TRBJ2-7, with D perhaps TRBD2 (6 bases). Deletions cut 1 base from V and 6 bases from J, with 10 bases between. CDR3 length equals 13 residues. The germline CDR1 and CDR2 sequences are SGHAT and FQDESV (reference sequence). CDR3 DNA: TGTGCCAGCAGCTTAGGTGGGAGGCTCGAGCAGTACTTC. Protein sequence: CASSLGGRLEQYF.

The rearrangement links TRBV18 to TRBJ2-7, with D perhaps TRBD1 (5 bases). The V gene lost 5 bases and the J gene lost 2 bases, with 16 bases spanning the gap. The CDR3 is made up of 15 amino acids. Germline V gives CDR1 KGHSH, CDR2 LQKENI. CDR3 in DNA: TGTGCCAGCTCAGGCGGCAGCCAGGGCCCCTACGAGCAGTACTTC. It codes for CASSGGSQGPYEQYF.

The rearrangement uses TRBV5-1 and TRBJ2-7; D is unclear. The germline V and J ends were trimmed by 0 bases and 7 bases, with 11 bases remaining between them. The CDR3 contains 13 residues. Germline lookup yields CDR1 SGHRS and CDR2 YFSETQ. The CDR3 region is CASSLGEAREQYF. CDR3 DNA: TGCGCCAGCAGCTTGGGAGAGGCTCGGGAGCAGTACTTC.

The CDR3 region has the DNA TGTGCCAGCAGTTTATATGGGGACGGAGCTAACTATGGCTACACCTTC. This encodes CASSLYGDGANYGYTF. The chain uses TRBV27 and TRBJ1-2, with a tentative D call TRBD1 (5 bases). The V end was cut by 1 base, the J end by 0 bases, with 12 bases between. This CDR3 comprises 16 residues. Per the germline V gene, CDR1 is MNHEY and CDR2 is SMNVEV (reference sequence).

This clone was found once. The chain links TRBV14 to TRBJ2-1, with unresolved D. V was clipped by 4 bases and J by 8 bases, with 12 bases between them. The germline gives CDR1 SGHDN, CDR2 FVKESK. The CDR3 sequence is 13 residues long. The CDR3 sequence is CASSPRSLHEQFF. The CDR3 region has the DNA TGTGCCAGCAGCCCACGGAGCCTCCATGAGCAGTTCTTC.